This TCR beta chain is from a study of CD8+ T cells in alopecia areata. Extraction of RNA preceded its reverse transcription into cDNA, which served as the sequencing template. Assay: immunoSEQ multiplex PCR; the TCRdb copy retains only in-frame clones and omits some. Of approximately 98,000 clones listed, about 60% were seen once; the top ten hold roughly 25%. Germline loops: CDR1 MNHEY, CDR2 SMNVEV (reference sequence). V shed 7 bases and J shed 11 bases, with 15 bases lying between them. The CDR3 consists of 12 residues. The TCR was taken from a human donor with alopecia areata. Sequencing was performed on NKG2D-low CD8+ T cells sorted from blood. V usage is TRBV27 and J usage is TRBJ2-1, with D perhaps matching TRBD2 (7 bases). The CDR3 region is CASTPGGGQQFF. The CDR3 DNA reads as TGTGCCAGCACCCCGGGGGGCGGACAGCAGTTCTTC.